The TCR beta chain under discussion was sequenced for a study of cytomegalovirus exposure and HLA in healthy donors. Points from the study as a whole: Cytomegalovirus status was reportedly diagnosed by the classifier with high sensitivity and specificity. CMV serostatus alone was available as immune exposure information. The authors enumerated 164 TCR beta chains as linked to cytomegalovirus. A reported reduction in N-insertions relative to the roughly 700-donor mean was seen in an Asian-associated ancestry cluster in a later analysis.

A word on this clone: Its antigen remains unidentified.

The PCR made use of 60 Vbeta and 13 Jbeta primers. TCRdb keeps only in-frame clones here, not all; method: immunoSEQ multiplex PCR. Of about 150,000 clones listed, approximately 82% are singletons. Sequencing was carried out using PBMCs. This sequence was found in a male donor in good health and CMV-seronegative.

The CDR3 reads CASSLAQFREQYF. As DNA, the CDR3 is TGTGCCAGCAGCTTAGCTCAGTTCCGCGAGCAGTACTTC. The V call is TRBV7-8, the J call TRBJ2-7; D not certain. The CDR3 covers 13 residues. Germline values: CDR1 SGHVS, CDR2 FQNEAQ. The ends were cut back, 0 bases at V and 6 bases at J, with 9 bases in the middle.